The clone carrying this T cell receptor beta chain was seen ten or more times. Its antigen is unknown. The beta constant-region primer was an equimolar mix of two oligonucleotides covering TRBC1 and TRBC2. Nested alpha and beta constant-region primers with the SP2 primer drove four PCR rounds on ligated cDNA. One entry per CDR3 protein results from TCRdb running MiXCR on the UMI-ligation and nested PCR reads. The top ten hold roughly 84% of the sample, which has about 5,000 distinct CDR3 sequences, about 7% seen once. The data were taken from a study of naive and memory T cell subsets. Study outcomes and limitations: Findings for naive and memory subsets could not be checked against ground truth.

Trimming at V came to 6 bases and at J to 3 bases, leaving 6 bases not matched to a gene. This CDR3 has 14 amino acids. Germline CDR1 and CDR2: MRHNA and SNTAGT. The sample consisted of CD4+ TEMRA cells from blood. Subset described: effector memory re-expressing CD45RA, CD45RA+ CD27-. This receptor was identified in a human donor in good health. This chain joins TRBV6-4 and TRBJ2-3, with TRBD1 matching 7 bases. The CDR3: CASSLRDSTDTQYF. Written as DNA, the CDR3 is TGTGCCAGCAGCCTCCGGGACAGTACAGATACGCAGTATTTT.